Below, 3 T cell receptor beta chains from the same sample are listed, as sequenced in a study of early T cells in non-severe SARS-CoV-2 infection. TCRdb ran MiXCR on the 5' RACE reads and lists one entry per CDR3 protein. The repertoire holds 100,000 to 120,000 distinct CDR3 sequences, with roughly an eighth as singletons. The sample consisted of whole blood. The source is an adult who was a healthcare worker with PCR-confirmed SARS-CoV-2 infection or an uninfected control (not recorded which).

In this sample, this clonotype turned up a few times. CDR3 in DNA: TGTGCCAGCAGTAGCAGGACGACTAATGAAAAACTGTTTTTT. Translating gives CASSSRTTNEKLFF. This chain joins TRBV6-6 and TRBJ1-4; D is ambiguous. V was cut by 5 bases and J by 2 bases, with 9 bases left in between. CDR3 size: 14 residues. CDR1 MNHNY and CDR2 SVGAGI come from the germline V gene (reference sequence).

As regards this clonotype: A read error is possible here, since a much larger clone lies one base away. The chain carries TRBV20-1 and TRBJ2-2; the match to TRBD2 covers 10 bases. Trimming at V came to 1 base and at J to 5 bases, leaving 13 bases not matched to a gene. CDR1 and CDR2 from the germline V gene are DFQATT and SNEGSKA (reference sequence). The CDR3 is 18 amino acids. CDR3 region: CSARAGASGRVETGELFF. The CDR3, as DNA: TGCAGTGCTAGAGCCGGGGCTAGCGGGAGAGTAGAGACCGGGGAGCTGTTTTTT.

This sequence joins TRBV11-2 and TRBJ1-5; no definite D call. Germline values: CDR1 SGHAT, CDR2 FQNNGV. The CDR3 length is 15 residues. Trimming took 5 bases from V and 1 from J, leaving 12 bases between them. The CDR3 nucleotides read TGTGCCAGCAGCCTATTGGCGGGCAGCAATCAGCCCCAGCATTTT. Amino acids: CASSLLAGSNQPQHF.